A selection of T cell receptor beta chains follows, all from one sample in a study of T cell clonotyping in hematopoietic cell transplantation. Here immunoSEQ multiplex PCR was the method, and the copy in TCRdb shows in-frame clones only, minus some. The sample carries 15,000 to 20,000 clones, 80% to 95% recorded once. Sequencing was performed on peripheral blood mononuclear cells. The receptors were gathered from a middle-aged man in good health. Some clones in this sample may be carry-over from other donors' samples. Both conserved end residues are part of each CDR3. D genes are given only for firm matches. Not all rows give a size; the values are once, few, many and, for expanded clones, a class.

size	D	V	J	CDR3	DNA
-	TRBD1	TRBV5-5	TRBJ1-5	CASSSGTGGSNSNQPQHF	TGTGCCAGCAGCTCCGGGACAGGGGGCTCAAATAGCAATCAGCCCCAGCATTTT
-	TRBD2	TRBV14	TRBJ2-7	CANTDFVGGPHEQYF	TGTGCCAACACGGACTTTGTGGGAGGGCCTCACGAGCAGTACTTC
-	TRBD1	TRBV25-1	TRBJ2-7	CASWGDRGSGEQYF	TGTGCCTCCTGGGGGGACAGGGGGTCGGGGGAGCAGTACTTC
-	-	TRBV15	TRBJ2-4	CATSSPEVAKNIQYF	TGTGCCACCAGCAGTCCGGAAGTTGCCAAAAACATTCAGTACTTC
-	-	TRBV25-1	TRBJ1-1	CASNRDTNTEAFF	TGTGCCAGCAACCGGGACACGAACACTGAAGCTTTCTTT
-	TRBD2	TRBV4-3	TRBJ2-1	CASSQGVVAGGPGNEQFF	TGCGCCAGCAGCCAAGGGGTGGTAGCGGGGGGGCCGGGGAATGAGCAGTTCTTC
-	TRBD2	TRBV2	TRBJ2-7	CASSDGTSGDYEQYF	TGTGCCAGCAGTGACGGGACTAGCGGAGACTACGAGCAGTACTTC
-	-	TRBV1	TRBJ2-3	CTSSQKLAGDTDTQYF	TGCACCAGCAGCCAAAAACTAGCGGGGGACACAGATACGCAGTATTTT
-	-	TRBV6-5	TRBJ2-7	CASSTPQDYEQYF	TGTGCCAGCAGTACCCCACAGGACTACGAGCAGTACTTC
-	TRBD1	TRBV11-2	TRBJ1-4	CASSHRRGREKLFF	TGTGCCAGCAGCCACCGGAGGGGGCGAGAAAAACTGTTTTTT
-	TRBD2	TRBV4-1	TRBJ2-7	CASSQPTSGRREQYF	TGCGCCAGCAGCCAACCTACTAGCGGGAGACGCGAGCAGTACTTC
-	TRBD1	TRBV2	TRBJ1-1	CASRGQGGMITEAFF	TGTGCCAGCAGGGGACAGGGCGGCATGATCACTGAAGCTTTCTTT
-	-	TRBV30	TRBJ1-1	CAWSVERNTEAFF	TGTGCCTGGAGTGTGGAGAGGAACACTGAAGCTTTCTTT
-	-	TRBV7-2	TRBJ1-1	CASSLKGFTEAFF	TGTGCCAGCAGCTTAAAAGGGTTTACTGAAGCTTTCTTT
-	TRBD2	TRBV29-1	TRBJ2-3	CSQSAGVAQYF	TGCAGTCAGTCGGCGGGAGTGGCGCAGTATTTT
-	-	TRBV7-8	TRBJ1-5	CASSPRRETSNQPQHF	TGTGCCAGCAGCCCCCGAAGGGAGACTAGCAATCAGCCCCAGCATTTT
once	-	TRBV5-1	TRBJ1-1	CASSLVAGGLNTEAFF	TGCGCCAGCAGCTTGGTTGCGGGCGGATTGAACACTGAAGCTTTCTTT
-	TRBD1	TRBV4-1	TRBJ1-5	CASSQVGDRGQPQHF	TGCGCCAGCAGCCAAGTTGGGGACAGGGGGCAGCCCCAGCATTTT
-	TRBD1	TRBV2	TRBJ2-7	CASKGQEYEQYF	TGTGCCAGCAAGGGACAGGAGTACGAGCAGTACTTC
-	-	TRBV29-1	TRBJ2-7	CSVRRDKSSYEQYF	TGCAGCGTTCGACGGGACAAAAGCTCCTACGAGCAGTACTTC
-	TRBD1	TRBV6-5	TRBJ1-2	CASSYLSPGQVGYTF	TGTGCCAGCAGTTACCTCTCCCCGGGACAGGTTGGCTACACCTTC